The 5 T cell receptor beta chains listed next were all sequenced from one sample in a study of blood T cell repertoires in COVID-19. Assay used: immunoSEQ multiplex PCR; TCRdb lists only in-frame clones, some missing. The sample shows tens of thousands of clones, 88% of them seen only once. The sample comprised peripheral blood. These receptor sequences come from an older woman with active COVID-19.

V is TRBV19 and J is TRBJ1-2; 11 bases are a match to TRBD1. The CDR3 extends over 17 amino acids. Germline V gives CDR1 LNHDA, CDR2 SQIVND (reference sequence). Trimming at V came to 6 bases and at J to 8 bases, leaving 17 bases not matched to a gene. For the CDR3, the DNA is TGTGCCAGTAGCCGAAGCTCCCGGACAGGGGGCGCCGGGGGCTACACCTTC. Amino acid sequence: CASSRSSRTGGAGGYTF.

CDR3 protein: CATSDPGQAYNEQFF. The CDR3 DNA reads as TGTGCCACCAGTGATCCCGGACAGGCCTACAATGAGCAGTTCTTC. The chain carries TRBV24-1 and TRBJ2-1, with 7 bases identical to TRBD1. V shed 3 bases and J 2 bases; nucleotides not matched to a gene: 3. CDR3 length: 15 amino acids. Germline V CDR1 and CDR2: KGHDR, SFDVKD.

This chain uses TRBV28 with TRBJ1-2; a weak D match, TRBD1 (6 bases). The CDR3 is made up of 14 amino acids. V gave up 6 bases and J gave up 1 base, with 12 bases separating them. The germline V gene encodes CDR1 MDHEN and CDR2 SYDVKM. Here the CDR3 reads CASSLRTVNYGYTF. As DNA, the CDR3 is TGTGCCAGCAGCCTTAGGACAGTTAACTATGGCTACACCTTC.

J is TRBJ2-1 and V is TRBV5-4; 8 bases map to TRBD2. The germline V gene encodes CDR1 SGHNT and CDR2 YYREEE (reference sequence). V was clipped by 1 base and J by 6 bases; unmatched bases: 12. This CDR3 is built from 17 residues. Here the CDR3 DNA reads TGTGCCAGCAGCTTGCCGGTAACGCGGACTAGCCCCAATGAGCAGTTCTTC. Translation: CASSLPVTRTSPNEQFF.

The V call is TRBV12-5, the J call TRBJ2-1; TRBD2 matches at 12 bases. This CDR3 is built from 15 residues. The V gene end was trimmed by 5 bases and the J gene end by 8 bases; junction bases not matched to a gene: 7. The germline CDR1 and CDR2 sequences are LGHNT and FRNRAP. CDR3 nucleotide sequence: TGTGCTAGTGGTGCGACTAGCGGGAGTAGGGATGAGCAGTTCTTC. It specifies CASGATSGSRDEQFF.